This T cell receptor beta chain was recorded in a study of blood T cells in healthy people across ages. Primers used in a second PCR of roughly 7 to 12 cycles were a sample-barcoded 5' primer and a J-beta primer mix. TCRdb ran MiXCR on the 5' RACE reads and lists one entry per CDR3 protein. This sample has about 680,000 distinct CDR3 sequences, with about 52% found just once. V shed 4 bases and J 8 bases; nucleotides not matched to a gene: 9. The CDR3 contains 14 residues. Germline CDR1 MNHEY, CDR2 SMNVEV (reference sequence). The chain joins TRBV27 to TRBJ1-2; 8 bases match TRBD1. The sequence was obtained from a woman aged 55-69 years in good health. The sample consisted of blood. CDR3 bases: TGTGCCAGCAGTTCGTCGCGGACAGGGAGCGGCTACACCTTC. Protein product: CASSSSRTGSGYTF.